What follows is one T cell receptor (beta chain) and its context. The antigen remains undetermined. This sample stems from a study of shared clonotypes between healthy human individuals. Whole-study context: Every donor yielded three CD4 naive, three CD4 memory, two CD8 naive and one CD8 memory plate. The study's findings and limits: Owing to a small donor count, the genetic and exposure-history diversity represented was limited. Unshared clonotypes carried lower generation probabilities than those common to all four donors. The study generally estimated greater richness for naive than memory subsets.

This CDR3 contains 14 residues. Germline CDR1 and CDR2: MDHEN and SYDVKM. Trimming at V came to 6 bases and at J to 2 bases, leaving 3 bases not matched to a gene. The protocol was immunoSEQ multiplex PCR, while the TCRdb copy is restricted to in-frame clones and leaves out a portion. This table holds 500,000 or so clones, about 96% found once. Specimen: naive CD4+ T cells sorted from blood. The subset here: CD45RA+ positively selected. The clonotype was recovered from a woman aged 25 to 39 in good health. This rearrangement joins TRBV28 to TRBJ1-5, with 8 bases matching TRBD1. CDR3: CASRDRVGNQPQHF. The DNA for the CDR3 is TGTGCCAGCAGGGACAGGGTGGGCAATCAGCCCCAGCATTTT.